The source of this T cell receptor beta chain is a study of cytomegalovirus exposure and HLA in healthy donors. V shed 1 base, J shed 3 bases, and the junction held 2 bases outside the gene matches. CDR1 and CDR2 from the germline V gene are LGHNA and YSLEER. The CDR3 has 14 amino acids. With 60 Vbeta and 13 Jbeta primers, the PCR was carried out. Here immunoSEQ multiplex PCR was the method, and the copy in TCRdb shows in-frame clones only, minus some. The data contain around 170,000 clones, over 70% of them singletons. As regards this clone: Its cognate antigen is unknown.

Points from the study as a whole: HLA-A and HLA-B allele assignments for most subjects were reportedly predicted accurately using TCR beta sequences.

The genes are TRBV4-3 and TRBJ1-1; 7 nucleotides match TRBD1. The source of this sequence is a man aged 50-60 years in good health and CMV-seronegative. Sequencing used PBMCs. In DNA form, the CDR3 reads TGCGCCAGCAGCCAAGGACAGGGCGACACTGAAGCTTTCTTT. It yields the protein CASSQGQGDTEAFF.